This T cell receptor (beta chain) was captured in a study of monozygotic twins with inflammatory bowel disease. Study-level findings and limits: Fewer clonotypes were shared with others by IBD patients than by healthy twins, especially with disease activity. Heterogeneous immunosuppressive treatment regimens may have introduced variability into patient repertoires. It was in IBD patients that TCRbeta diversity (inverse Simpson) was lower than in healthy co-twins.

TCRdb reprocessed the 5' RACE reads and reports one entry per CDR3 protein, with no DNA. The specimen's table records around 450,000 distinct CDR3 sequences. Note on this clonotype: The antigen is undetermined.

The CDR3 has 18 residues. Germline V gene lookup returns CDR1 MNHNS and CDR2 SASEGT. Investigators pulled total RNA out of whole blood and did not sort T cells. Sequences were obtained from blood. The chain is built from TRBV6-1 and TRBJ2-1; the TCRdb call, TRBD2, lacks DNA for checking. This clonotype was sampled from a human donor with ulcerative colitis or Crohn's disease, or a healthy co-twin of an affected twin (not recorded which). The CDR3 loop is CASSPTWRTSGYHNEQFF.